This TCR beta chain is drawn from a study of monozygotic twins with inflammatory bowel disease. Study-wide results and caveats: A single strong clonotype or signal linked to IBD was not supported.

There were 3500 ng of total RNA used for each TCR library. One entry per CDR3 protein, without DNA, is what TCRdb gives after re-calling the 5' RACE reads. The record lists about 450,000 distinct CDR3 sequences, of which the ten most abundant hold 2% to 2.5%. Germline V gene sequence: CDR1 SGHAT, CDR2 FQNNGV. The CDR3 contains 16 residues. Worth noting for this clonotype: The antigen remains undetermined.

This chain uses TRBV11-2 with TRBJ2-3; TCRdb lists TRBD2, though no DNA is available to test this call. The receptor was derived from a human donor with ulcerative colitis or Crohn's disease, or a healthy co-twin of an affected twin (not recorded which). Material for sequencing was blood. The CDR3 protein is CASSILAGTSTDTQYF.